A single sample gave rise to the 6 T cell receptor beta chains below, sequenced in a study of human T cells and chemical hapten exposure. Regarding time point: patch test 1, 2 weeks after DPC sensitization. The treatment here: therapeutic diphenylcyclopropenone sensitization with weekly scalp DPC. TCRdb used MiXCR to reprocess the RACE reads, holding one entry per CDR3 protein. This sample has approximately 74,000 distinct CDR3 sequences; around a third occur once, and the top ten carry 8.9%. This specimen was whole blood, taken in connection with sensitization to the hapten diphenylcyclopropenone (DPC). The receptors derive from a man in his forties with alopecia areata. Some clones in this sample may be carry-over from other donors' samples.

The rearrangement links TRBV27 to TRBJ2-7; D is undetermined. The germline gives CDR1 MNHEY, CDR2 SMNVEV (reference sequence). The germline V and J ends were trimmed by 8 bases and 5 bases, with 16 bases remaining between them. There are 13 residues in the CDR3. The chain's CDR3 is CASSPPPGNEQYF. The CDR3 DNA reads TGTGCCAGCTCTCCCCCCCCTGGGAACGAGCAGTACTTC.

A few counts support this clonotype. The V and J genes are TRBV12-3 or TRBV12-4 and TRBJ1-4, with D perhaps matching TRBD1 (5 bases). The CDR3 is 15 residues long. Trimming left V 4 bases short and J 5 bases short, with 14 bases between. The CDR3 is CASSSETDRNEKLFF. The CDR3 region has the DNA TGTGCCAGCAGTTCCGAGACAGACCGAAATGAAAAACTGTTTTTT.

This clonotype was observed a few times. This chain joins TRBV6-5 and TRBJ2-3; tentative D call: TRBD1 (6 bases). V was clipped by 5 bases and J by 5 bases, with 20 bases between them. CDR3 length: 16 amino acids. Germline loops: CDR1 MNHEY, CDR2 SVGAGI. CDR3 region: CASSRVQGFGIDTQYF. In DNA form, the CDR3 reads TGTGCCAGCAGTCGGGTTCAGGGGTTCGGGATAGATACGCAGTATTTT.

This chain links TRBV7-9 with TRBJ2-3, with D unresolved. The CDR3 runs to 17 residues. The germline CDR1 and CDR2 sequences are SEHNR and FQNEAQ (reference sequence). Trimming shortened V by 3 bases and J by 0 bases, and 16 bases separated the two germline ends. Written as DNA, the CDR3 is TGTGCCAGCAGCTTGAACGTCGTGGCTGCTAGCACAGATACGCAGTATTTT. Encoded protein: CASSLNVVAASTDTQYF.

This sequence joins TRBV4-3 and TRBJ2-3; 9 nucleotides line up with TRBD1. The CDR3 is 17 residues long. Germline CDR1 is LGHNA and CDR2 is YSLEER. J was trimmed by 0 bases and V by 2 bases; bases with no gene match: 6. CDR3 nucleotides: TGCGCCAGCAGCCAATATACCGGGACAGGGAGCACAGATACGCAGTATTTT. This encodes CASSQYTGTGSTDTQYF.

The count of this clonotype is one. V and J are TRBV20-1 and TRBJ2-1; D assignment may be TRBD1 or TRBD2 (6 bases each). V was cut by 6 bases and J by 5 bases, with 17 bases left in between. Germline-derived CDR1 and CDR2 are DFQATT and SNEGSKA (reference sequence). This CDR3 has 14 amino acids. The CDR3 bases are TGCAGTGCCCGCGAGGGGGGTATAAACAATGAGCAGTTCTTC. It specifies CSAREGGINNEQFF.